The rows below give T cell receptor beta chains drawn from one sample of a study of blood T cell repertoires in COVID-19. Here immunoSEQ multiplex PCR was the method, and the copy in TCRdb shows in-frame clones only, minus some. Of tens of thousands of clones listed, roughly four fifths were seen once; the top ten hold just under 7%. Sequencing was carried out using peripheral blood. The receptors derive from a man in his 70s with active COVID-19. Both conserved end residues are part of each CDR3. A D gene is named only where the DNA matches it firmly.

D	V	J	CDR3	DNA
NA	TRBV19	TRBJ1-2	CASSIGGEAPYYGYTF	TGTGCCAGTAGTATAGGGGGGGAGGCCCCGTACTATGGCTACACCTTC
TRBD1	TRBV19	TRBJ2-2	CAIEQGAPGTGELFF	TGTGCCATAGAACAGGGGGCGCCGGGCACCGGGGAGCTGTTTTTT
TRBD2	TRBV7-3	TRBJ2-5	CASSLTSGGWETQYF	TGTGCCAGCAGCTTAACGTCGGGGGGTTGGGAGACCCAGTACTTC
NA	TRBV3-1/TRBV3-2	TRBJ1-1	CASSQTRTEAFF	TGTGCCAGCAGCCAGACACGTACTGAAGCTTTCTTT
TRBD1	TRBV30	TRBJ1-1	CAWTTGVVNTEAFF	TGTGCCTGGACTACAGGGGTGGTGAACACTGAAGCTTTCTTT
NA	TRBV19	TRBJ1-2	CASSIDRVSYYGYTF	TGTGCCAGTAGTATAGATCGGGTCAGCTACTATGGCTACACCTTC
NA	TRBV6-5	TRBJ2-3	CASSYLGGGAADTQYF	TGTGCCAGCAGTTACTTGGGGGGGGGCGCCGCAGATACGCAGTATTTT
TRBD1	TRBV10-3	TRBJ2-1	CASSGTGGPNEQFF	TGTGCCTCCTCCGGGACAGGGGGCCCCAATGAGCAGTTCTTC
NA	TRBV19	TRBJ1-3	CASHSSGNTIYF	TGTGCCAGTCACTCATCTGGAAACACCATATATTTT
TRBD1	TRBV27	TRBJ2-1	CASSSGTGSRVYNEQFF	TGTGCCAGCAGTTCCGGGACAGGGTCTAGGGTCTACAATGAGCAGTTCTTC
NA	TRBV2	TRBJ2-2	CASSKLDTGELFF	TGTGCCAGCAGCAAACTAGACACCGGGGAGCTGTTTTTT
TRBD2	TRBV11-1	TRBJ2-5	CASSSRGGRETQYF	TGTGCCAGCAGCTCGCGGGGGGGCAGGGAGACCCAGTACTTC
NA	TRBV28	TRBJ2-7	CASSPGQTYEQYF	TGTGCCAGCAGCCCCGGACAGACTTACGAGCAGTACTTC
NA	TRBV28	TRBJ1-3	CASIDRSSGNTIYF	TGTGCCAGCATAGACAGGAGCTCTGGAAACACCATATATTTT
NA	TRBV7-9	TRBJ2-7	CASSPRGNPYEQYF	TGTGCCAGCAGCCCGAGGGGGAATCCCTACGAGCAGTACTTC
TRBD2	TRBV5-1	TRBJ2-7	CASSLPALAGGFSYEQYF	TGCGCCAGCAGCTTGCCCGCCCTAGCGGGGGGGTTCTCCTACGAGCAGTACTTC